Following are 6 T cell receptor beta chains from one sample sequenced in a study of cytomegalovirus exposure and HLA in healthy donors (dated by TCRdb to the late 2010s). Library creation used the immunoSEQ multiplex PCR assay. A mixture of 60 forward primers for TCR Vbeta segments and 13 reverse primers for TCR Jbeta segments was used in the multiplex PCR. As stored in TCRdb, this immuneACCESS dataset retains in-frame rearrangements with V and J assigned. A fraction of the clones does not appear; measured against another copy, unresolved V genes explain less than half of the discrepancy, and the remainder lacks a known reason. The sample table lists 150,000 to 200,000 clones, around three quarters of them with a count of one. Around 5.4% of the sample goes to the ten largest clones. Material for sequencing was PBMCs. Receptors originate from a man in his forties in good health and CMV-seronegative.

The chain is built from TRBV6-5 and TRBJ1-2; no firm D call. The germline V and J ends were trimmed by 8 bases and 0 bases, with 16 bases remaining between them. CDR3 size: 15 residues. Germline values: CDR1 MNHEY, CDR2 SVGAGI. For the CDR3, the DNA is TGTGCCAGCCGGTATAGAGACACAGCTAACTATGGCTACACCTTC. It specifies CASRYRDTANYGYTF.

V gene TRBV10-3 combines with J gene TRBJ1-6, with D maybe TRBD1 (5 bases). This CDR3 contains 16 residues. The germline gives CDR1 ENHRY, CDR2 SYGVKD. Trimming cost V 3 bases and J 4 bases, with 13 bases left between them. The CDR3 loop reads CAISEPGGRYNSPLHF. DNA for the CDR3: TGTGCCATCAGTGAACCGGGGGGGAGATATAATTCACCCCTCCACTTT.

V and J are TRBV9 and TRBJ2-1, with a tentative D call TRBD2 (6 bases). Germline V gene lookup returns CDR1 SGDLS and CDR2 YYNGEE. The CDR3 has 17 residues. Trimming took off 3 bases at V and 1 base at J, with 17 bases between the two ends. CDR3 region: CASSADSRELSYNEQFF. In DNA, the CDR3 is TGTGCCAGCAGCGCTGATAGCCGGGAGTTGTCCTACAATGAGCAGTTCTTC.

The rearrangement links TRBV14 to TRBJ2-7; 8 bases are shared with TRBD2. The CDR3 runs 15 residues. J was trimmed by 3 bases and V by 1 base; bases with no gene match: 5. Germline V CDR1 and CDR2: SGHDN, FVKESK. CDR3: CASSQAGTRVYEQYF. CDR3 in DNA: TGTGCCAGCAGCCAAGCCGGGACTAGAGTCTACGAGCAGTACTTC.

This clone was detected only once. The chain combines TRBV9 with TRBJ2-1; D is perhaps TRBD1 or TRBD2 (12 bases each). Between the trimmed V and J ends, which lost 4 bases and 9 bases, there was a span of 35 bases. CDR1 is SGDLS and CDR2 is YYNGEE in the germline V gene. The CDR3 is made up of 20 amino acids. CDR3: CASSRRDRGPASGRDGEQFF. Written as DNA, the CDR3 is TGTGCCAGCAGCAGACGGGACAGGGGGCCGGCTAGCGGGAGGGACGGTGAGCAGTTCTTC.

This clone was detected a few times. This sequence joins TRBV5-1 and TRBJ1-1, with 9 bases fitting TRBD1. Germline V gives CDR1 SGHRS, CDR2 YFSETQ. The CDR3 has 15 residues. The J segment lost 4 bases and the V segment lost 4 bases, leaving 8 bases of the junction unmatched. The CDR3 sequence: CASSETGGVSTEAFF. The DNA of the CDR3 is TGCGCCAGCAGCGAAACAGGGGGCGTTAGCACTGAAGCTTTCTTT.